These 24 T cell receptor beta chains came from one sample sequenced in a study of T cell responses to AZD1222 COVID-19 vaccine. Profiled with immunoSEQ multiplex PCR; TCRdb holds only in-frame clones, not every one. The data hold around 100,000 clones, with around 90% observed a single time. The sequencing used peripheral blood, collected on day 0 of AZD1222 vaccination. The receptors come from an adult in good health.

V and J are TRBV28 and TRBJ2-2; D remains ambiguous. V lost 4 bases and J 7 bases, leaving 4 bases between the germline ends. Germline CDR1 is MDHEN and CDR2 is SYDVKM. CDR3 size: 11 residues. CDR3 DNA sequence: TGTGCCAGCAGTTACCTCGGGGAGCTGTTTTTT. This codes for CASSYLGELFF.

The genes are TRBV5-4 and TRBJ2-6, with D perhaps matching TRBD1 (6 bases). The CDR3 contains 14 residues. Per germline, CDR1 SGHNT and CDR2 YYREEE (reference sequence). V was cut by 1 base and J by 5 bases, with 7 bases left in between. In DNA, the CDR3 is TGTGCCAGCAGCTTGACAGGGAGGGCCAACGTCCTGACTTTC. Translation: CASSLTGRANVLTF.

This chain joins TRBV7-9 and TRBJ2-7; D possibly corresponds to TRBD2 (6 bases). Germline assignment: CDR1 SEHNR and CDR2 FQNEAQ (reference sequence). This CDR3 contains 16 residues. V was pared by 4 bases and J by 4 bases, with 20 bases between. CDR3 residues: CASSSELDYPGYEQYF. The DNA for the CDR3 is TGTGCCAGCAGCTCTGAGTTGGACTACCCAGGGTACGAGCAGTACTTC.

This chain uses TRBV28 with TRBJ1-4; possible D gene TRBD1, 5 bases. Germline lookup yields CDR1 MDHEN and CDR2 SYDVKM. Trimming took off 6 bases at V and 4 bases at J, with 18 bases between the two ends. CDR3 length equals 16 residues. CDR3 coding DNA: TGTGCCAGCAGGCGGGGGTCTGGGCGGGGTAATGAAAAACTGTTTTTT. Translated: CASRRGSGRGNEKLFF.

The CDR3 coding sequence is TGTGCCAGCATAGGCCAGGGCGACCGCTACACCTTC. Its protein product is CASIGQGDRYTF. The gene calls are TRBV28 and TRBJ1-2, with D possibly TRBD1 on 5 matching bases. The V end was cut by 7 bases, the J end by 9 bases, with 15 bases between. The CDR3 is made up of 12 amino acids. Germline V gives CDR1 MDHEN, CDR2 SYDVKM.

This chain uses TRBV18 with TRBJ2-3, with a weak D call TRBD2 (5 bases). Trimming removed 2 bases from V and 5 bases from J, with 11 bases in between. The CDR3 runs to 14 residues. Germline-derived CDR1 and CDR2 are KGHSH and LQKENI. CDR3 sequence: CASSPAGPQDTQYF. Written as DNA, the CDR3 is TGTGCCAGCTCACCAGCGGGTCCCCAAGATACGCAGTATTTT.

This sequence joins TRBV5-1 and TRBJ1-5; D not certain. V was shortened by 4 bases and J by 3 bases, with 14 bases between the two germline ends. CDR3 size: 15 residues. Germline-derived CDR1 and CDR2 are SGHRS and YFSETQ. CDR3 DNA: TGCGCCAGCAGCCGAGGTACAGCAGTCAATCAGCCCCAGCATTTT. This translates into CASSRGTAVNQPQHF.

The chain combines TRBV11-3 with TRBJ2-7, with TRBD2 as a possible D gene (5 bases). This CDR3 contains 14 residues. Trimming cost V 3 bases and J 0 bases, with 9 bases left between them. CDR1 and CDR2 (germline): SGHNT, YENEEA. The CDR3 here is CASSFLGSSYEQYF. The CDR3 bases are TGTGCCAGCAGCTTCTTGGGGAGCTCCTACGAGCAGTACTTC.

The chain combines TRBV30 with TRBJ1-2; maybe TRBD1 (5 bases). The CDR3 consists of 12 residues. Trimming removed 7 bases from V and 7 bases from J, with 16 bases in between. From germline, CDR1 is GTSNPN and CDR2 SVGIG (reference sequence). CDR3 residues: CASRGGGSGYTF. DNA of the CDR3: TGTGCCTCCCGGGGGGGTGGGAGTGGCTACACCTTC.

The chain is built from TRBV7-2 and TRBJ2-2; D is unclear. V gave up 4 bases and J gave up 8 bases, with 11 bases separating them. The CDR3 consists of 13 residues. Germline V gene lookup returns CDR1 SGHTA and CDR2 FQGNSA. The CDR3 reads CASSSFMWGELFF. CDR3 nucleotides: TGTGCCAGCAGCTCCTTTATGTGGGGGGAGCTGTTTTTT.

The chain employs TRBV19 and TRBJ2-5, with 8 positions matching TRBD2. The germline V gene encodes CDR1 LNHDA and CDR2 SQIVND (reference sequence). This CDR3 has 17 amino acids. Losses at the gene ends were 5 bases for V and 3 bases for J; bases not matched to a gene: 14. As DNA, the CDR3 is TGTGCCAGTAGTTCCCCGGGTAGCGGGACACCAAAAGAGACCCAGTACTTC. It encodes CASSSPGSGTPKETQYF.

V gene TRBV7-2 combines with J gene TRBJ1-4; a possible D gene is TRBD1 (6 bases). Trimming removed 4 bases at V and 8 bases at J, with 14 bases between. Germline V gene sequence: CDR1 SGHTA, CDR2 FQGNSA. The CDR3 length is 14 residues. The CDR3: CASSSGALTEKLFF. The CDR3 nucleotides are TGTGCCAGCAGCTCAGGGGCCCTTACCGAAAAACTGTTTTTT.

V and J are TRBV19 and TRBJ1-3, with D possibly TRBD1 on 5 matching bases. The CDR3 spans 15 residues. Germline CDR1 is LNHDA and CDR2 is SQIVND (reference sequence). V shed 4 bases and J shed 4 bases, with 14 bases lying between them. The CDR3 protein is CASSTLGTTGNTIYF. CDR3 nucleotide sequence: TGTGCCAGTAGTACCCTCGGGACGACAGGAAACACCATATATTTT. The whole variable domain, filled in from reference TRBV19 and TRBJ1-3, reads DGGITQSPKYLFRKEGQNVTLSCEQNLNHDAMYWYRQDPGQGLRLIYYSQIVNDFQKGDIAEGYSVSREKKESFPLTVTSAQKNPTAFYLCASSTLGTTGNTIYFGEGSWLTVV.

This chain links TRBV2 with TRBJ1-2; 12 bases map to TRBD1. The V gene end was trimmed by 6 bases and the J gene end by 5 bases; junction bases not matched to a gene: 7. Germline CDR1 is SNHLY and CDR2 is FYNNEI. The length of the CDR3 is 15 residues. In DNA form, the CDR3 reads TGTGCCAGCAGCCAAGGGACAGGGGGCCTTTATGGCTACACCTTC. It translates to CASSQGTGGLYGYTF.

The J gene is TRBJ2-7, the V gene TRBV19; TRBD2 might be the D (6 bases). Looked up from germline, CDR1 is LNHDA and CDR2 is SQIVND (reference sequence). V lost 5 bases, J lost 4 bases, and 12 bases lay in between. The CDR3 has 13 amino acids. The CDR3 is CASSLAARYEQYF. Here the CDR3 DNA reads TGTGCCAGTAGTTTAGCGGCCAGATACGAGCAGTACTTC.

The chain uses TRBV5-1 and TRBJ1-6; D gene ambiguous. The CDR3 spans 14 residues. The V and J ends lost 0 bases and 8 bases respectively, with 9 bases between them. The germline V gene has CDR1 SGHRS and CDR2 YFSETQ. CDR3 protein: CASSLGGIDSPLHF. As DNA, the CDR3 is TGCGCCAGCAGCTTGGGAGGGATTGATTCACCCCTCCACTTT. Combining the CDR3 with reference TRBV5-1 and TRBJ1-6 gives the whole variable domain KAGVTQTPRYLIKTRGQQVTLSCSPISGHRSVSWYQQTPGQGLQFLFEYFSETQRNKGNFPGRFSGRQFSNSRSEMNVSTLELGDSALYLCASSLGGIDSPLHFGNGTRLTVT.

The chain recombines TRBV5-1 with TRBJ2-5; 7 nucleotides line up with TRBD1. J lost 2 bases, V lost 4 bases, and 8 bases had no gene match. Germline CDR1 and CDR2: SGHRS and YFSETQ. The CDR3 extends over 15 amino acids. The CDR3 here is CASSLPSGQQETQYF. The CDR3 DNA reads as TGCGCCAGCAGCCTACCCTCGGGACAGCAAGAGACCCAGTACTTC. The full variable domain, completed using reference TRBV5-1 and TRBJ2-5, is KAGVTQTPRYLIKTRGQQVTLSCSPISGHRSVSWYQQTPGQGLQFLFEYFSETQRNKGNFPGRFSGRQFSNSRSEMNVSTLELGDSALYLCASSLPSGQQETQYFGPGTRLLVL.

The chain carries TRBV30 and TRBJ2-3, with TRBD2 matching 7 bases. J lost 4 bases, V lost 3 bases, and 7 bases had no gene match. This CDR3 comprises 14 residues. Per the germline V gene, CDR1 is GTSNPN and CDR2 is SVGIG (reference sequence). CDR3 bases: TGTGCCTGGAGCCTCGGACTAGGGCCAGATACGCAGTATTTT. This translates into CAWSLGLGPDTQYF. Complete variable domain (other parts from reference TRBV30 and TRBJ2-3): SQTIHQWPATLVQPVGSPLSLECTVEGTSNPNLYWYRQAAGRGLQLLFYSVGIGQISSEVPQNLSASRPQDRQFILSSKKLLLSDSGFYLCAWSLGLGPDTQYFGPGTRLTVL.

The rearrangement links TRBV19 to TRBJ1-2; possible D gene TRBD1, 6 bases. This CDR3 is built from 10 residues. CDR1 is LNHDA and CDR2 is SQIVND in the germline V gene (reference sequence). Trimming shortened V by 7 bases and J by 7 bases, and 7 bases separated the two germline ends. CDR3 sequence reads: CASKGVGYTF. In DNA form, the CDR3 reads TGTGCCAGTAAGGGGGTTGGCTACACCTTC.

The rearrangement uses TRBV7-2 and TRBJ1-1, with D possibly TRBD1 on 6 matching bases. Trimming removed 3 bases at V and 4 bases at J, with 12 bases between. Germline values: CDR1 SGHTA, CDR2 FQGNSA. This CDR3 has 14 amino acids. CDR3 in DNA: TGTGCCAGCAGCTTCCTAGGGGGGGCCACTGAAGCTTTCTTT. Translated, it gives CASSFLGGATEAFF.

The gene calls are TRBV28 and TRBJ2-7; 8 bases match TRBD2. This CDR3 contains 13 residues. Germline CDR1 MDHEN, CDR2 SYDVKM. The trim removed 3 bases at V and 4 bases at J, leaving 2 bases unmatched. CDR3 amino acids: CASSFGGRYEQYF. The CDR3 region has the DNA TGTGCCAGCAGTTTCGGCGGGAGGTACGAGCAGTACTTC. The full variable domain, its missing parts supplied by reference TRBV28 and TRBJ2-7, is DVKVTQSSRYLVKRTGEKVFLECVQDMDHENMFWYRQDPGLGLRLIYFSYDVKMKEKGDIPEGYSVSREKKERFSLILESASTNQTSMYLCASSFGGRYEQYFGPGTRLTVT.

V gene TRBV30 combines with J gene TRBJ1-3, with TRBD1 as a possible D gene (6 bases). Trimming took off 3 bases at V and 3 bases at J, with 9 bases between the two ends. CDR1 is GTSNPN and CDR2 is SVGIG in the germline V gene (reference sequence). The CDR3 runs 13 residues. CDR3 in amino acids: CAWRQGLGNTIYF. The CDR3 DNA reads TGTGCCTGGAGACAGGGCCTTGGAAACACCATATATTTT.

The gene calls are TRBV5-1 and TRBJ2-1; TRBD1 might be the D (5 bases). Trimming cost V 0 bases and J 0 bases, with 7 bases left between them. CDR3 length: 15 residues. From germline, CDR1 is SGHRS and CDR2 YFSETQ. For the CDR3, the DNA is TGCGCCAGCAGCTTGGGACAGAGCTCCTACAATGAGCAGTTCTTC. It encodes CASSLGQSSYNEQFF.

This clone was seen a single time. V usage is TRBV3-1 (or the pseudogene TRBV3-2) and J usage is TRBJ2-1; D is unclear. This CDR3 spans 16 amino acids. Germline CDR1 LGHDT, CDR2 YNNKEL (reference sequence). V lost 1 base, J lost 1 base, and 11 bases lay in between. The DNA for the CDR3 is TGTGCCAGCAGCCAAGTTAGCCGAACTTCCTACAATGAGCAGTTCTTC. This codes for CASSQVSRTSYNEQFF.